A selection of T cell receptor beta chains follows, all from one sample in a study of cytomegalovirus exposure and HLA in healthy donors. This table comes from immunoSEQ multiplex PCR, and its TCRdb copy is limited to in-frame clones, with some not included. Of 75,000 to 95,000 clones listed, 75% to 80% are singletons. Specimen: PBMCs. The source of these receptors is a woman in her thirties or forties in good health and CMV-seropositive. CDR3s include the opening cysteine and the closing phenylalanine or tryptophan. D genes are given only for firm matches.

>TRBV27|TRBD2|19|TRBJ2-1
CASSLVTSGGLIPYNEQFF
>TRBV9|TRBD1|15|TRBJ2-7
CASSAGQGLLYEQYF
>TRBV19|TRBD2|13|TRBJ2-3
CASSLGLADTQYF
>TRBV6-5|NA|12|TRBJ1-1
CASRSVNTEAFF
>TRBV28|NA|12|TRBJ1-2
CASSSTMNGYTF
>TRBV19|TRBD1|13|TRBJ1-2
CASSIQGDYGYTF
>TRBV28|TRBD2|16|TRBJ2-7
CASRPPGVAGFYEQYF
>TRBV29-1|TRBD2|15|TRBJ2-1
CSVSGRLASDNEQFF
>TRBV5-1|NA|14|TRBJ2-7
CASSPSRGSDEQYF
>TRBV28|TRBD1|14|TRBJ1-2
CASNPVQGLYGYTF
>TRBV11-3|NA|14|TRBJ2-3
CASSLSEDTDTQYF
>TRBV25-1|TRBD1|16|TRBJ1-2
CASSEYIRQGNVGYTF
>TRBV29-1|TRBD1|16|TRBJ2-3
CSVEIGGGESTDTQYF
>TRBV4-1|TRBD2|15|TRBJ2-1
CASSAVGLAVNEQFF
>TRBV7-9|TRBD2|17|TRBJ2-1
CASSTLAGLGRDNEQFF
>TRBV9|NA|14|TRBJ2-7
CASSVGPGDYEQYF
>TRBV19|TRBD1|17|TRBJ1-5
CASSSLTGGGEGQPQHF
>TRBV29-1|TRBD2|15|TRBJ2-7
CSVVLGEGTPYEQYF
>TRBV7-8|TRBD2|20|TRBJ2-7
CASSSAVGSSGSSRTYEQYF
>TRBV7-7|TRBD2|16|TRBJ2-2
CASSLVSGTNTGELFF
>TRBV9|TRBD2|18|TRBJ2-1
CASSVAAGLAKVGNEQFF
>TRBV11-2|TRBD2|18|TRBJ2-1
CASSLGRSGRALKNEQFF
>TRBV19|NA|14|TRBJ1-3
CASSRQNSGNTIYF
>TRBV6-4|TRBD2|20|TRBJ2-1
CASSGRLAGSYSSSYNEQFF
>TRBV7-9|NA|13|TRBJ1-2
CSSSYRDHYGYTF
>TRBV5-1|TRBD2|18|TRBJ2-1
CASSTGLAGASFYNEQFF
>TRBV19|TRBD1|14|TRBJ1-1
CASSRDRVDTEAFF
>TRBV11-2|NA|16|TRBJ2-6
CASSLGGGAGANVLTF
>TRBV5-1|NA|14|TRBJ2-3
CASSLDRNTDTQYF
>TRBV28|NA|13|TRBJ1-4
CASRQGPGKYLFF
>TRBV2|TRBD1|16|TRBJ2-3
CASSAPQGPSTDTQYF
>TRBV10-3|NA|12|TRBJ2-5
CATMDFQETQYF
>TRBV9|TRBD1|16|TRBJ2-3
CASSNRGTSLGDTQYF
>TRBV19|TRBD2|17|TRBJ2-6
CASSFTLAGTGANVLTF
>TRBV19|TRBD2|14|TRBJ2-1
CASGAGGPVNEQFF
>TRBV15|NA|15|TRBJ2-1
CATSRDSSSYNEQFF
>TRBV5-8|NA|12|TRBJ1-2
CASSFTGHPWTF
>TRBV5-1|TRBD1|15|TRBJ2-2
CASEWDRPNTGELFF
>TRBV5-4|NA|18|TRBJ1-4
CASSLGRGPLTNNEKLFF
>TRBV20-1|TRBD1|11|TRBJ2-1
CSAYRQGVFLF
>TRBV28|NA|11|TRBJ1-2
CASRVGDGYTF
>TRBV6-5|TRBD2|14|TRBJ2-7
CASSSGVVRYEQYF
>TRBV5-1|NA|14|TRBJ2-7
CASSLVGQSSEQYF
>TRBV6-5|TRBD1|16|NA
CASSYSWTGGFYEQYF
>TRBV6-5|NA|13|TRBJ1-6
CASSHNSVSPLHF
>TRBV28|NA|16|TRBJ1-1
CASSRYAPTGNTEAFF
>TRBV7-3|NA|15|TRBJ1-1
CARGGGVVTITEAFF
>TRBV27|NA|13|TRBJ2-1
CASSSGLAREQFF
>TRBV21-1|NA|14|TRBJ2-7
CASRPARGIYEQYF
>TRBV9|NA|14|TRBJ2-5
CASSSQGQGETQYF
>TRBV19|NA|15|TRBJ2-5
CASSKRVSSRETQYF
>TRBV11-3|TRBD2|15|TRBJ2-1
CASSLDPGTINEQFF
>TRBV4-1|NA|16|TRBJ2-1
CASSQEGGAGNNEQFF